This paragraph reports one TCR beta chain. Authors' methods: Nucleated cell counts were estimated from reference gene primer amplification. Repertoires were generated with immunoSEQ multiplex PCR, while TCRdb's copy carries only in-frame clones and drops some. That table furnishes V, J and clone size, whereas the DNA furnished D and trimming. This sample yields 110,000 to 150,000 clones, of which less than 85% are seen a single time; 6% to 7.5% belongs to the top ten. This sample is drawn from a study of blood T cell repertoires in COVID-19. On the study more broadly: T cells, B-cell-depleted T cells, or PBMCs supplied cDNA or gDNA.

The TCR originated in a human donor in a cohort sampled during active COVID-19. Source material: peripheral blood.

DNA for the CDR3: TGTGCCAGCAGCTTAACCACGACAGGGCTTTATTCACCCCTCCACTTT. It yields the protein CASSLTTTGLYSPLHF. The genes are TRBV5-6 and TRBJ1-6; 7 nucleotides line up with TRBD1. The V gene end was trimmed by 2 bases and the J gene end by 8 bases; junction bases not matched to a gene: 10. This CDR3 has 16 residues. Per the germline V gene, CDR1 is SGHDT and CDR2 is YYEEEE.